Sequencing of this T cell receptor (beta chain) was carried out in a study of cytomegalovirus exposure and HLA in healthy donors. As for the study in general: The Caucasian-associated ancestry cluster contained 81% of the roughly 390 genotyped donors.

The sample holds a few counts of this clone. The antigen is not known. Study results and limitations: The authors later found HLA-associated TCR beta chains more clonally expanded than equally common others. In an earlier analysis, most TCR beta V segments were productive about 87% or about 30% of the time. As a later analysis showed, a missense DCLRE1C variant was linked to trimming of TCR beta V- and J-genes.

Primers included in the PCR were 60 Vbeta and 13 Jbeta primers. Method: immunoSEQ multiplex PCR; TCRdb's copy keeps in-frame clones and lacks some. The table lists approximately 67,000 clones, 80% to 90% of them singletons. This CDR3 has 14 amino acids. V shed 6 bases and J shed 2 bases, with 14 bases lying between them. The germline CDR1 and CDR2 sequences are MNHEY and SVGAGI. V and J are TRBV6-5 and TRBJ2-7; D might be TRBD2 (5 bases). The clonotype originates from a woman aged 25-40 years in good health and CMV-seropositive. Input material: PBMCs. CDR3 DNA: TGTGCCAGCAGGATTGTGGACTCGGCCTACGAGCAGTACTTC. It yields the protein CASRIVDSAYEQYF.